These 10 T cell receptor beta chains were all obtained from the same sample, sequenced in a study of CD8+ T cells in alopecia areata. Sample treatment: oral pan-JAK inhibitor, 5-10 mg twice daily. RNA was isolated and reverse transcribed to cDNA, the sequencing template. TCRdb's copy holds only in-frame clones and misses some; the assay was immunoSEQ multiplex PCR. This table has 250,000 to 300,000 clones, 55% to 75% appearing once. Here the sequenced sample was CD4+ T cells sorted from blood, taken at week 24, from a patient treated with tofacitinib. The receptors were gathered from a human donor with alopecia areata.

The chain employs TRBV29-1 and TRBJ2-5; a weak D match, TRBD2 (5 bases). Germline lookup yields CDR1 SQVTM and CDR2 ANQGSEA. This CDR3 is built from 12 residues. V lost 3 bases and J lost 4, with 9 bases in between. The CDR3 is CSVDLGRETQYF. For the CDR3, the DNA is TGCAGCGTTGATTTGGGGAGAGAGACCCAGTACTTC.

The V call is TRBV14, the J call TRBJ2-1; a possible D gene is TRBD2 (7 bases). Germline V gene sequence: CDR1 SGHDN, CDR2 FVKESK. The CDR3 contains 16 residues. The V gene lost 1 base and the J gene lost 0 bases, with 10 bases spanning the gap. The CDR3: CASSQVGGHSYNEQFF. CDR3 nucleotides: TGTGCCAGCAGCCAAGTGGGGGGGCACTCCTACAATGAGCAGTTCTTC.

The chain couples TRBV30 to TRBJ2-4; D is unclear. With 0 bases removed from V and 0 bases from J, the gap between germline ends came to 6 bases. The CDR3 consists of 14 residues. CDR1 and CDR2 from the germline V gene are GTSNPN and SVGIG (reference sequence). CDR3 bases: TGTGCCTGGAGTGTCACGGGAGCCAAAAACATTCAGTACTTC. This codes for CAWSVTGAKNIQYF.

V gene TRBV7-9 combines with J gene TRBJ1-4, with D unresolved. From germline, CDR1 is SEHNR and CDR2 FQNEAQ (reference sequence). The V and J ends lost 5 bases and 2 bases respectively, with 12 bases between them. The CDR3 extends over 15 amino acids. The CDR3 spells CASSLDGRTNEKLFF. The DNA for the CDR3 is TGTGCCAGCAGCCTAGACGGTCGGACTAATGAAAAACTGTTTTTT.

The chain couples TRBV2 to TRBJ2-5, with D maybe TRBD2 (5 bases). This CDR3 is 15 amino acids long. Deletions cut 4 bases from V and 2 bases from J, with 14 bases between. The germline V gene has CDR1 SNHLY and CDR2 FYNNEI. The CDR3 coding sequence is TGTGCCAGCAGTGTAGGTCGGACGGGACAAGAGACCCAGTACTTC. It yields the protein CASSVGRTGQETQYF.

J is TRBJ2-7 and V is TRBV5-6, with D hard to call. The V and J ends lost 0 bases and 11 bases respectively, with 12 bases between them. The CDR3 contains 12 residues. Per the germline V gene, CDR1 is SGHDT and CDR2 is YYEEEE. CDR3 loop: CASSLEGRQKYF. CDR3 DNA sequence: TGTGCCAGCAGCTTGGAGGGTCGGCAGAAGTACTTC.

This chain joins TRBV5-1 and TRBJ2-5; D possibly matches TRBD1 or TRBD2 (5 bases each). CDR3 length: 12 amino acids. Germline-derived CDR1 and CDR2 are SGHRS and YFSETQ. Trimming shortened V by 5 bases and J by 4 bases, and 9 bases separated the two germline ends. CDR3 sequence: CASSGGIETQYF. DNA for the CDR3: TGCGCCAGCAGTGGGGGTATAGAGACCCAGTACTTC.

This chain connects TRBV7-2 to TRBJ2-1; 11 nucleotides match TRBD2. The CDR3 has 17 amino acids. Germline V gene sequence: CDR1 SGHTA, CDR2 FQGNSA. Trimming at V came to 5 bases and at J to 0 bases, leaving 6 bases not matched to a gene. CDR3: CASSPTSGAHSYNEQFF. As DNA, the CDR3 is TGTGCCAGCAGCCCGACTAGCGGGGCCCACTCCTACAATGAGCAGTTCTTC.

The chain carries TRBV6-5 and TRBJ1-6, with D possibly matching TRBD1 (5 bases). Trimming stripped 8 bases from V and 7 bases from J, with 18 bases between. From germline, CDR1 is MNHEY and CDR2 SVGAGI. This CDR3 spans 15 amino acids. CDR3 sequence reads: CASSPFRGGNSPLHF. DNA for the CDR3: TGTGCCAGCTCTCCCTTTAGGGGCGGGAATTCACCCCTCCACTTT.

The chain is built from TRBV30 and TRBJ1-2, with D perhaps TRBD1 (6 bases). V was pared by 3 bases and J by 0 bases, with 14 bases between. CDR1 is GTSNPN, CDR2 SVGIG, per germline (reference sequence). The CDR3 is made up of 15 amino acids. CDR3 sequence (DNA): TGTGCCTGGAGAAGGGGGTCTAGCTCTAACTATGGCTACACCTTC. Residues: CAWRRGSSSNYGYTF.